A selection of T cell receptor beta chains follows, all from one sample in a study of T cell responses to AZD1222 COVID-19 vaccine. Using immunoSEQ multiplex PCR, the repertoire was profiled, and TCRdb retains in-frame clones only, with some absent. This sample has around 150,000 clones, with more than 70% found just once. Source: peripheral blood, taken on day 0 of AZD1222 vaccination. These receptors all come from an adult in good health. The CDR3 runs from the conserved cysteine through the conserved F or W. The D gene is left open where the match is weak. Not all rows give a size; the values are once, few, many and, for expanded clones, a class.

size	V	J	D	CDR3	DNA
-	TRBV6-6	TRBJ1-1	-	CASSPPKGTANVGTEAFF	TGTGCCAGCAGTCCCCCGAAGGGCACAGCCAATGTGGGCACTGAAGCTTTCTTT
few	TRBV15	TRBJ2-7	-	CATSRESVLEQYF	TGTGCCACCAGCAGAGAGTCGGTACTCGAGCAGTACTTC
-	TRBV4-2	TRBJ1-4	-	CASTRGGVEKLFF	TGTGCCAGCACCCGAGGTGGGGTTGAAAAACTGTTTTTT
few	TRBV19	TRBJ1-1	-	CASSISAGLHTEAFF	TGTGCCAGTAGTATATCGGCCGGGTTGCACACTGAAGCTTTCTTT
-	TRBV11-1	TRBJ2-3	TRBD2	CASSWDREATDTQYF	TGTGCCAGCAGCTGGGACCGGGAGGCCACAGATACGCAGTATTTT
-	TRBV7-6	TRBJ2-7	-	CASSLEPGDEQYF	TGTGCCAGCAGCTTAGAGCCAGGGGATGAGCAGTACTTC
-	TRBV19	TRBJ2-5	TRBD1	CASSIGDRPDQETQYF	TGTGCCAGTAGTATAGGGGACAGACCCGACCAAGAGACCCAGTACTTC
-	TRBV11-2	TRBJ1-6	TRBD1	CASSPRTGPGSPLHF	TGTGCCAGCAGCCCCCGGACAGGGCCGGGGTCACCCCTCCACTTT
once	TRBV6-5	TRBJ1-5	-	CASSHSSNQPQHF	TGTGCCAGCAGTCATAGTAGCAATCAGCCCCAGCATTTT
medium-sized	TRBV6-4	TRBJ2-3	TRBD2	CASSGRAEDTQYF	TGTGCCAGCAGCGGGAGGGCCGAAGATACGCAGTATTTT
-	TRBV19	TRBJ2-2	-	CASSIGAGASTGELFF	TGTGCCAGTAGTATAGGGGCGGGGGCCAGCACCGGGGAGCTGTTTTTT
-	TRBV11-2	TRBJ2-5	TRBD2	CASSRAGGAGETQYF	TGTGCCAGCAGCCGCGCGGGGGGGGCAGGGGAGACCCAGTACTTC
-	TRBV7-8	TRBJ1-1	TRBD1	CASSARQGVNTEAFF	TGTGCCAGCAGCGCACGACAGGGGGTGAACACTGAAGCTTTCTTT
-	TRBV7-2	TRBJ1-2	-	CASSLGAEYYGYTF	TGTGCCAGCAGCTTAGGTGCAGAATACTATGGCTACACCTTC
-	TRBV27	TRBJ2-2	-	CASSPHFGGRGELFF	TGTGCCAGCAGTCCACACTTCGGGGGCCGCGGGGAGCTGTTTTTT
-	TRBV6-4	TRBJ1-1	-	CASSRFMNTEAFF	TGTGCCAGCAGCCGTTTTATGAACACTGAAGCTTTCTTT
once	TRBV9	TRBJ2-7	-	CASSVDGHSSYEQYF	TGTGCCAGCAGCGTAGATGGACATAGCTCCTACGAGCAGTACTTC
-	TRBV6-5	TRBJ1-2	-	CASRDIQPLYGYTF	TGTGCCAGCAGGGACATTCAGCCCCTCTATGGCTACACCTTC
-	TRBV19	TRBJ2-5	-	CASSLAAKGTQYF	TGTGCCAGTAGCCTAGCTGCCAAGGGGACCCAGTACTTC
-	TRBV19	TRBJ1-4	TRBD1	CASKPTGGNEKLFF	TGTGCCAGTAAACCGACAGGGGGTAATGAAAAACTGTTTTTT
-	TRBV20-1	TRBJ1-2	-	CSASRQSYGYTF	TGCAGTGCTAGTAGGCAGAGCTATGGCTACACCTTC
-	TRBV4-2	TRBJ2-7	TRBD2	CASSHRLAGFYEQYF	TGTGCCAGCAGCCACAGACTAGCGGGATTTTACGAGCAGTACTTC
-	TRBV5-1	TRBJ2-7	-	CASSLGGHEQYF	TGCGCCAGCAGCTTGGGCGGGCACGAGCAGTACTTC
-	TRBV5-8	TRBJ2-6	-	CASSLADRLSGANVLTF	TGTGCCAGCAGCTTGGCCGACAGATTATCTGGGGCCAACGTCCTGACTTTC
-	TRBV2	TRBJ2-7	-	CASGGDVGYEQYF	TGTGCCAGCGGTGGGGACGTCGGCTACGAGCAGTACTTC
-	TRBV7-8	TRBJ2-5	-	CVSSLFSVTETQYF	TGTGTCAGCAGCTTATTTTCTGTAACAGAGACCCAGTACTTC
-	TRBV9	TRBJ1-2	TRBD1	CASSVGPDRGGYTF	TGTGCCAGCAGCGTAGGCCCCGACAGGGGTGGCTACACCTTC
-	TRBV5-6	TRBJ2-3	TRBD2	CASSYGLAGFDTQYF	TGTGCCAGCAGTTACGGACTAGCGGGATTCGATACGCAGTATTTT
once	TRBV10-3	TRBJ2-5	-	CAISVTEYQETQYF	TGTGCCATCAGTGTGACAGAGTACCAAGAGACCCAGTACTTC
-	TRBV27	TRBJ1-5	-	CASSRTGFYNQPQHF	TGTGCCAGCAGTCGAACAGGCTTCTACAATCAGCCCCAGCATTTT
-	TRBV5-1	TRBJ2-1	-	CASSWGASYNEQFF	TGCGCCAGCAGCTGGGGGGCTTCCTACAATGAGCAGTTCTTC
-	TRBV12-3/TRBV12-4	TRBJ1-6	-	CASSLGVTALHF	TGTGCCAGCAGTTTAGGGGTTACGGCCCTCCACTTT
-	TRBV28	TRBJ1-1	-	CASSLATAGFDTEAFF	TGTGCCAGCAGTTTGGCCACCGCGGGGTTCGACACTGAAGCTTTCTTT
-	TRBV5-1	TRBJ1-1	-	CASSRGGGNTEAFF	TGCGCCAGCAGCCGGGGAGGCGGGAACACTGAAGCTTTCTTT
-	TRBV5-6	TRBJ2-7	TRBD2	CASSFPGEGLRQYF	TGTGCCAGCAGTTTTCCGGGGGAGGGTTTGCGGCAGTACTTC
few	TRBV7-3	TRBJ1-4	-	CASSLAGGEKLFF	TGTGCCAGCAGCTTAGCCGGGGGTGAAAAACTGTTTTTT
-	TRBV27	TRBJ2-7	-	CASSPVGYEQYF	TGTGCCAGCAGCCCCGTGGGGTACGAGCAGTACTTC
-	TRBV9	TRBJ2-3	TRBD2	CASSVAAGDVSTDTQYF	TGTGCCAGCAGCGTAGCGGCGGGGGACGTTAGCACAGATACGCAGTATTTT
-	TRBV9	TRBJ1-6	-	CASSVAEGRLSPLHF	TGTGCCAGCAGCGTAGCAGAGGGAAGATTGTCACCCCTCCACTTT
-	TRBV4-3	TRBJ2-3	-	CASSQGSRVSTDTQYF	TGCGCCAGCAGCCAAGGATCAAGGGTGTCCACAGATACGCAGTATTTT
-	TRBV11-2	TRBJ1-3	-	CASSPGAAEGTIYF	TGTGCCAGCAGCCCAGGGGCGGCGGAAGGCACCATATATTTT
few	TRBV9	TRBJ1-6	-	CASSVGDSYNSPLHF	TGTGCCAGCAGCGTAGGAGACTCCTATAATTCACCCCTCCACTTT
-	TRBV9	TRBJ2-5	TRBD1	CASSGAGTGETQYF	TGTGCCAGCAGCGGGGCCGGGACAGGGGAAACCCAGTACTTC
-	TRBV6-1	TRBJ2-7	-	CASSGRGYEQYF	TGTGCCAGCAGTGGGCGAGGGTACGAGCAGTACTTC
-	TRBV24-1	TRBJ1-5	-	CATSQPGSNQPQHF	TGTGCCACCAGCCAACCCGGGAGCAATCAGCCCCAGCATTTT
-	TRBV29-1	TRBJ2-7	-	CSVGYSSYEQYF	TGCAGCGTTGGGTATAGCTCCTACGAGCAGTACTTC
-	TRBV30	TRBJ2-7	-	CAWSVTATGEQYF	TGTGCCTGGAGTGTGACGGCGACGGGTGAGCAGTACTTC
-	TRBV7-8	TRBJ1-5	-	CASSLVRDINQPQHF	TGTGCCAGCAGCTTGGTCCGGGATATCAATCAGCCCCAGCATTTT
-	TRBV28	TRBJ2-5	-	CASSQLTETQYF	TGTGCCAGCTCCCAACTAACGGAGACCCAGTACTTC
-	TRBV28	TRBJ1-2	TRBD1	CASSTGVHGYTF	TGTGCCAGCAGTACAGGGGTCCATGGCTACACCTTC
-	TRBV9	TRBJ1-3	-	CASSVDTGLRNTIYF	TGTGCCAGCAGCGTAGACACTGGACTGCGGAACACCATATATTTT
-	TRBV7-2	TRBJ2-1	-	CASSGGSSSYNEQFF	TGTGCCAGCTCCGGGGGCAGTAGCTCCTACAATGAGCAGTTCTTC
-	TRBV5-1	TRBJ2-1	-	CASSFSGDEQFF	TGCGCCAGCAGCTTTTCGGGCGATGAGCAGTTCTTC